The 23 T cell receptor beta chains in this list originate from one sample, sequenced in a study of blood T cell repertoires in COVID-19. Method: immunoSEQ multiplex PCR; TCRdb's copy keeps in-frame clones and lacks some. The sample records fewer than 400,000 clones, under 90% being singletons. Input material: peripheral blood. The origin of the receptors is a woman aged 25 to 39 with COVID-19, enrolled during active disease.

V and J are TRBV19 and TRBJ2-1; 7 nucleotides line up with TRBD2. Looked up from germline, CDR1 is LNHDA and CDR2 is SQIVND (reference sequence). This CDR3 has 13 residues. V lost 3 bases and J lost 6; bases outside the gene matches: 2. CDR3 sequence reads: CASSMASGNEQFF. The CDR3 coding sequence is TGTGCCAGTAGTATGGCTAGCGGCAATGAGCAGTTCTTC.

The chain recombines TRBV28 with TRBJ1-4, with TRBD1 matching over 8 bases. The CDR3 extends over 15 amino acids. V lost 4 bases, J lost 2 bases, and 3 bases stayed unmatched. Germline lookup yields CDR1 MDHEN and CDR2 SYDVKM. CDR3 residues: CASSSQGVTNEKLFF. The CDR3 bases are TGTGCCAGCAGTTCACAGGGGGTCACTAATGAAAAACTGTTTTTT.

The chain uses TRBV13 and TRBJ2-5; TRBD2 agrees at 10 bases. Germline assignment: CDR1 PRHDT and CDR2 FYEKMQ (reference sequence). Losses at the gene ends were 5 bases for V and 2 bases for J; bases not matched to a gene: 5. There are 15 residues in the CDR3. The CDR3 here is CASSPILAGQETQYF. The CDR3, as DNA: TGTGCCAGCAGCCCCATACTAGCGGGGCAAGAGACCCAGTACTTC.

V gene TRBV14 combines with J gene TRBJ2-5; a weak D match, TRBD1 (5 bases). The CDR3 runs to 13 residues. Trimming took off 4 bases at V and 2 bases at J, with 8 bases between the two ends. Germline assignment: CDR1 SGHDN and CDR2 FVKESK. The DNA for the CDR3 is TGTGCCAGCAGCCCAGGGTTGCAAGAGACCCAGTACTTC. This codes for CASSPGLQETQYF.

This chain links TRBV28 with TRBJ2-7, with TRBD2 identical over 7 bases. The V gene's germline CDR1 is MDHEN and CDR2 SYDVKM. The V gene end was trimmed by 9 bases and the J gene end by 2 bases; junction bases not matched to a gene: 10. The CDR3 runs to 14 residues. The DNA for the CDR3 is TGTGCCAGTCACGCCGGAGGGACTACCTACGAGCAGTACTTC. This translates into CASHAGGTTYEQYF.

The V gene is TRBV5-1, the J gene TRBJ1-2; 10 bases are a match to TRBD1. There are 13 residues in the CDR3. The V and J ends lost 3 bases and 8 bases, in that order; junction bases with no gene match: 4. The germline V gene has CDR1 SGHRS and CDR2 YFSETQ. CDR3 DNA: TGCGCCAGCAGCTCGACAGGGGGCGAAGGCTACACCTTC. It codes for CASSSTGGEGYTF.

The chain recombines TRBV27 with TRBJ1-5; 9 bases fit TRBD1. Germline V CDR1 and CDR2: MNHEY, SMNVEV (reference sequence). The V gene end was trimmed by 5 bases and the J gene end by 4 bases; junction bases not matched to a gene: 6. CDR3 length: 15 amino acids. CDR3 coding DNA: TGTGCCAGCAGTCCGTCGGACAGGGGAAATCAGCCCCAGCATTTT. It encodes CASSPSDRGNQPQHF.

The rearrangement uses TRBV28 and TRBJ2-1, with 9 bases that match TRBD1. There are 11 residues in the CDR3. The germline gives CDR1 MDHEN, CDR2 SYDVKM. Germline trimming cut 4 bases from V and 15 bases from J; bases unmatched to any gene: 4. The CDR3 DNA is TGTGCCAGCAGTTCCTCGGACAGGGGGTTCTTC. Translation gives CASSSSDRGFF.

The table lists this clone with a count of one. The rearrangement uses TRBV15 and TRBJ1-4, with D possibly TRBD1 on 5 matching bases. The CDR3 length is 19 residues. The germline CDR1 and CDR2 sequences are LNHNV and YYDKDF (reference sequence). V was trimmed by 2 bases and J by 0 bases, leaving 19 bases between them. The CDR3: CATSRPPGGTATTNEKLFF. The CDR3 region has the DNA TGTGCCACCAGCAGACCCCCAGGAGGGACGGCTACAACTAATGAAAAACTGTTTTTT.

V gene TRBV19 combines with J gene TRBJ2-1; 9 bases match TRBD2. The CDR3 is made up of 15 amino acids. V shed 3 bases and J 8 bases; nucleotides not matched to a gene: 8. Germline V lookup: CDR1 LNHDA, CDR2 SQIVND (reference sequence). CDR3 loop: CASSMALAGRDEQFF. The CDR3 coding sequence is TGTGCCAGTAGTATGGCCCTAGCGGGACGCGATGAGCAGTTCTTC.

J is TRBJ2-1 and V is TRBV9; 9 bases line up with TRBD1. This CDR3 has 14 amino acids. Germline V gene sequence: CDR1 SGDLS, CDR2 YYNGEE. Trimming took 6 bases from V and 8 from J; bases not matched to a gene: 9. The CDR3 nucleotides are TGTGCCAGCACCACGACAGGGGGATTGGATGAGCAGTTCTTC. Translation gives CASTTTGGLDEQFF.

The chain uses TRBV30 and TRBJ1-6, with D perhaps TRBD1 (5 bases). The V and J ends lost 0 bases and 8 bases respectively, with 11 bases between them. CDR3 length equals 14 residues. In germline, CDR1 is GTSNPN, CDR2 SVGIG (reference sequence). The CDR3 spells CAWSVGGADSPLHF. The CDR3 coding sequence is TGTGCCTGGAGTGTGGGAGGGGCCGATTCACCCCTCCACTTT.

A single count supports this clone. V is TRBV1 and J is TRBJ1-1; the D segment call TRBD1 is taken from the table without a DNA check. TRBV1 corresponds to a pseudogene. CDR3 size: 15 residues. The CDR3 nucleotides are TGCACCAGCAGCCAAGGGACACCTATGAACACTGAAGCTTTCTTT. It yields the protein CTSSQGTPMNTEAFF.

V usage is TRBV10-2 and J usage is TRBJ2-7; TRBD2 is a possible D gene (5 bases). Trimming shortened V by 5 bases and J by 0 bases, and 17 bases separated the two germline ends. This CDR3 has 16 amino acids. CDR1 is WSHSY, CDR2 SAAADI, per germline. DNA of the CDR3: TGCGCCAGCAGTTCCGGTGAAGCGGTAGACTCCTACGAGCAGTACTTC. Translated, it gives CASSSGEAVDSYEQYF.

The V gene is TRBV3-1 (or the pseudogene TRBV3-2), the J gene TRBJ1-1; D uncertain. Germline V gene lookup returns CDR1 LGHDT and CDR2 YNNKEL (reference sequence). V shed 0 bases and J shed 7 bases, with 9 bases lying between them. The CDR3 loop spans 13 amino acids. The DNA for the CDR3 is TGTGCCAGCAGCCAAGACCAGACTAGTGAAGCTTTCTTT. This gives the protein CASSQDQTSEAFF.

V is TRBV7-3 and J is TRBJ2-2, with 8 bases matching TRBD2. This CDR3 spans 15 amino acids. Trimming at V came to 5 bases and at J to 0 bases, leaving 2 bases not matched to a gene. Germline CDR1 and CDR2: SGHTA and FQGTGA. CDR3 in DNA: TGTGCCAGCAGCCTAGCGGGCGCGAACACCGGGGAGCTGTTTTTT. This encodes CASSLAGANTGELFF.

This clone showed up many times. This chain links TRBV7-9 with TRBJ2-1; the match to TRBD2 covers 13 bases. The CDR3 has 17 residues. The germline gives CDR1 SEHNR, CDR2 FQNEAQ (reference sequence). The trim removed 5 bases at V and 4 bases at J, leaving 8 bases unmatched. CDR3 amino acids: CASSPRTSGGFYNEQFF. The CDR3 nucleotides read TGTGCCAGCAGCCCCAGGACTAGCGGGGGATTTTACAATGAGCAGTTCTTC.

The J gene is TRBJ1-2, the V gene TRBV5-6; 10 bases line up with TRBD1. Germline V CDR1 and CDR2: SGHDT, YYEEEE. This CDR3 comprises 17 residues. J was trimmed by 3 bases and V by 3 bases; bases with no gene match: 11. The CDR3 spells CASSSIPRQGADYGYTF. The DNA of the CDR3 is TGTGCCAGCAGCTCGATCCCGCGACAGGGGGCGGACTATGGCTACACCTTC.

The chain recombines TRBV7-8 with TRBJ1-2; 7 nucleotides align to TRBD1. Per germline, CDR1 SGHVS and CDR2 FQNEAQ. Trimming removed 1 base from V and 4 bases from J; junction bases left unmatched: 3. The CDR3 contains 14 residues. CDR3 amino acids: CASSLGGQFYGYTF. CDR3 in DNA: TGTGCCAGCAGCTTAGGGGGACAGTTCTATGGCTACACCTTC.

This chain uses TRBV20-1 with TRBJ2-1, with a weak D call TRBD1 (5 bases). Germline lookup yields CDR1 DFQATT and CDR2 SNEGSKA (reference sequence). V shed 3 bases and J shed 7 bases, with 7 bases lying between them. The CDR3 sequence is 11 residues long. CDR3 DNA: TGCAGTGCTAGCAGGGATAATGAGCAGTTCTTC. Its translation is CSASRDNEQFF.

The rearrangement links TRBV5-1 to TRBJ2-2; 7 nucleotides line up with TRBD2. This CDR3 is built from 14 residues. The germline V gene has CDR1 SGHRS and CDR2 YFSETQ. The junction had 5 bases not matched to a gene; V was cut back by 5 bases and J by 4 bases. The CDR3 sequence is CASRAGVSTGELFF. The CDR3 DNA is TGCGCCAGCAGGGCGGGAGTTTCCACCGGGGAGCTGTTTTTT.

This clone appeared a single time. The CDR3 loop reads CSATGRGGEKLFF. In DNA, the CDR3 is TGCAGCGCCACCGGCAGGGGAGGGGAAAAACTGTTTTTT. The chain employs TRBV29-1 and TRBJ1-4; D is perhaps TRBD1 (6 bases). Trimming removed 7 bases from V and 8 bases from J, with 17 bases in between. The CDR3 is 13 residues long. Germline V gene lookup returns CDR1 SQVTM and CDR2 ANQGSEA. Supplemented by reference TRBV29-1 and TRBJ1-4, the full variable domain reads SAVISQKPSRDICQRGTSLTIQCQVDSQVTMMFWYRQQPGQSLTLIATANQGSEATYESGFVIDKFPISRPNLTFSTLTVSNMSPEDSSIYLCSATGRGGEKLFFGSGTQLSVL.

The V and J genes are TRBV6-2 or TRBV6-3 and TRBJ1-1; D might be TRBD1 (6 bases). This CDR3 region has 15 residues. Germline assignment: CDR1 MNHEY and CDR2 SVGEGT. Trimming took 5 bases from V and 1 from J, leaving 14 bases between them. CDR3 sequence reads: CASSIRQVPNTEAFF. The CDR3 DNA follows: TGTGCCAGCAGTATACGACAGGTTCCGAACACTGAAGCTTTCTTT.